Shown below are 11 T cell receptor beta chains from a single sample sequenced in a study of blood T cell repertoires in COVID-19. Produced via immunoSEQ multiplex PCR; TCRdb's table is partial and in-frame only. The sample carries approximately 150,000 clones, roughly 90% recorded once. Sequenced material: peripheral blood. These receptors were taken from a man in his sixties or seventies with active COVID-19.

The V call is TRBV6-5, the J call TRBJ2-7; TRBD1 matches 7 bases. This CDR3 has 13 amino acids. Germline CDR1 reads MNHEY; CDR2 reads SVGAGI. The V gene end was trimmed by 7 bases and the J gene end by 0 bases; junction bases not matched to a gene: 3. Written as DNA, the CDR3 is TGTGCCAGCAAACAGGGGCCCTCCTACGAGCAGTACTTC. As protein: CASKQGPSYEQYF.

CDR3 bases: TGTGCCAGCAGCTTAACGGTCGGGACTGAAGCTTTCTTT. It yields the protein CASSLTVGTEAFF. V usage is TRBV7-8 and J usage is TRBJ1-1; D gene unclear. This CDR3 has 13 amino acids. V was shortened by 2 bases and J by 5 bases, with 9 bases between the two germline ends. CDR1 SGHVS and CDR2 FQNEAQ come from the germline V gene.

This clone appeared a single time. The CDR3 region is CASSTVPDTQYF. The CDR3, as DNA: TGTGCCAGCTCGACAGTCCCTGATACGCAGTATTTT. The rearrangement uses TRBV18 and TRBJ2-3; tentative D call: TRBD1 (5 bases). The V and J ends lost 6 bases and 6 bases respectively, with 10 bases between them. Germline CDR1 and CDR2: KGHSH and LQKENI. The CDR3 length is 12 residues.

CDR3 loop: CASSLATVSGRRYEQYF. CDR3 coding DNA: TGTGCCAGCAGCTTAGCTACTGTAAGCGGGAGGAGGTACGAGCAGTACTTC. The genes are TRBV7-2 and TRBJ2-7, with 9 bases identical to TRBD2. Germline CDR1 and CDR2: SGHTA and FQGNSA. This CDR3 contains 17 residues. The junction had 10 bases not matched to a gene; V was cut back by 0 bases and J by 4 bases.

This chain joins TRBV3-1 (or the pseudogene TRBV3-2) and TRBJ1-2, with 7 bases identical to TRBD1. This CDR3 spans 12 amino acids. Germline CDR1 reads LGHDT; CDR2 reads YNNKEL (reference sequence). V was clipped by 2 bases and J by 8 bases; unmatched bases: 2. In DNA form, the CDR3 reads TGTGCCAGCAGCCAATCGGACAGGGGCTACACCTTC. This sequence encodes CASSQSDRGYTF.

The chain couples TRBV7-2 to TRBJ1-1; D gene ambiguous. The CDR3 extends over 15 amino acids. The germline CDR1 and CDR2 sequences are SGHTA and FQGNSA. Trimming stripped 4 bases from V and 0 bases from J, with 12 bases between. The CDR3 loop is CASSSPEDLNTEAFF. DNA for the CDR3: TGTGCCAGCAGCTCCCCGGAGGACCTGAACACTGAAGCTTTCTTT. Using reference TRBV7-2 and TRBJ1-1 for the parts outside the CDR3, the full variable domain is GAGVSQSPSNKVTEKGKDVELRCDPISGHTALYWYRQSLGQGLEFLIYFQGNSAPDKSGLPSDRFSAERTGGSVSTLTIQRTQQEDSAVYLCASSSPEDLNTEAFFGQGTRLTVV.

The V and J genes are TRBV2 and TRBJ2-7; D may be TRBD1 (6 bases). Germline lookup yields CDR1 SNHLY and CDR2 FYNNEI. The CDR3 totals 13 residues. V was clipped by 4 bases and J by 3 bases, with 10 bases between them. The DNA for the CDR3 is TGTGCCAGCAGTGTGGACAGAGACTACGAGCAGTACTTC. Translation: CASSVDRDYEQYF.

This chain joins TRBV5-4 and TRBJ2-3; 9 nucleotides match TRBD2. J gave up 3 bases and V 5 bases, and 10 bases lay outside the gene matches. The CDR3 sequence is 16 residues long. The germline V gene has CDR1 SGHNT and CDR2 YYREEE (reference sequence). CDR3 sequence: CASREGLARETDTQYF. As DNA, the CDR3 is TGTGCCAGCAGGGAGGGACTAGCTAGGGAGACAGATACGCAGTATTTT. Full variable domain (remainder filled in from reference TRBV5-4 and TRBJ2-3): ETGVTQSPTHLIKTRGQQVTLRCSSQSGHNTVSWYQQALGQGPQFIFQYYREEENGRGNFPPRFSGLQFPNYSSELNVNALELDDSALYLCASREGLARETDTQYFGPGTRLTVL.

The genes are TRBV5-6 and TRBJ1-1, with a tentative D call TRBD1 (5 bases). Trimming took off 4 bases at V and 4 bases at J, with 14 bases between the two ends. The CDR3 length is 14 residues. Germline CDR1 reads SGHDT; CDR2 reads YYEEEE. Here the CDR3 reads CASSPVGRGTEAFF. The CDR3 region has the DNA TGTGCCAGCAGCCCCGTGGGGAGGGGCACTGAAGCTTTCTTT.

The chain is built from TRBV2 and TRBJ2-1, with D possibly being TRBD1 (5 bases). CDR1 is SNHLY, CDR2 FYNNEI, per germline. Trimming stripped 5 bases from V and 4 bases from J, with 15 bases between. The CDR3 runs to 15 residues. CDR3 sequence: CASSWTDIGYNEQFF. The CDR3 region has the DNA TGTGCCAGCAGTTGGACGGACATAGGGTACAATGAGCAGTTCTTC.

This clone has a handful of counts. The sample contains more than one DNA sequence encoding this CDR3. The CDR3 sequence is CASSPDREGQPQHF. Written as DNA, the CDR3 is TGTGCCAGCTCGCCCGACAGGGAAGGCCAGCCCCAGCATTTT. This chain uses TRBV18 with TRBJ1-5; 7 bases match TRBD1. V was clipped by 6 bases and J by 7 bases; unmatched bases: 9. Germline CDR1 and CDR2: KGHSH and LQKENI. CDR3 size: 14 residues. Based on the CDR3 plus reference TRBV18 and TRBJ1-5, the full variable domain is NAGVMQNPRHLVRRRGQEARLRCSPMKGHSHVYWYRQLPEEGLKFMVYLQKENIIDESGMPKERFSAEFPKEGPSILRIQQVVRGDSAAYFCASSPDREGQPQHFGDGTRLSIL.